This T cell receptor beta chain was profiled in a study of blood T cells in healthy people across ages. The CDR3 has 13 residues. The V end was cut by 5 bases, the J end by 6 bases, with 12 bases between. Germline lookup yields CDR1 MNHEY and CDR2 SVGAGI. For the second PCR, which ran for roughly 7 to 11 cycles, a sample-barcoded 5' primer and a J-beta primer mix were used. From the 5' RACE reads, TCRdb called clonotypes with MiXCR, one entry per CDR3 protein. The profile shows approximately 290,000 distinct CDR3 sequences, 25% to 30% of them singletons. General observations from the study: Compared with aged donors, long-lived donors showed fewer expanded clones, suggesting selection.

This clonotype was counted at least ten times. Its antigen is unknown. Researchers collected 9.5 to 10 milliliters of peripheral blood from every single donor. Isolation of PBMCs gave at least 7 million cells per sample. The TCR was taken from a woman in her 70s in good health. The rearrangement uses TRBV6-5 and TRBJ2-3; D call uncertain. The sequencing sample was made of blood. Here the CDR3 reads CASSQGLGDTQYF. The CDR3 bases are TGTGCCAGCAGTCAAGGATTGGGGGATACGCAGTATTTT.